Described below is a single T cell receptor beta chain sequence and its context. The record originates from a study of blood T cell repertoires in COVID-19. CDR3 length: 12 residues. Deletions cut 2 bases from V and 5 bases from J, with 7 bases between. Germline assignment: CDR1 SGDLS and CDR2 YYNGEE. Clones were sequenced by immunoSEQ multiplex PCR, and TCRdb holds only the in-frame ones, with some missing. Seen here are around 70,000 clones, 90% observed once, and the top ten hold 1.5%. The chain carries TRBV9 and TRBJ2-5; no firm D call. The sequence was obtained from a man between 45 and 60 years old with acute or convalescent COVID-19. The sequenced material came from peripheral blood. CDR3: CASSVGEETQYF. CDR3 in DNA: TGTGCCAGCAGCGTTGGTGAGGAGACCCAGTACTTC.